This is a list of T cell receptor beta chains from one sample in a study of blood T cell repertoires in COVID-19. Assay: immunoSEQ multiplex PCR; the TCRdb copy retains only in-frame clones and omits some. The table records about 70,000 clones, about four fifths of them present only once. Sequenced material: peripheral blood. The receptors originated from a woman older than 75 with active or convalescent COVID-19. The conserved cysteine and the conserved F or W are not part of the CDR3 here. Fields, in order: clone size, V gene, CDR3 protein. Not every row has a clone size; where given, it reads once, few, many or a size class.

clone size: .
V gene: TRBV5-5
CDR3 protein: ASSFGQYNEQF

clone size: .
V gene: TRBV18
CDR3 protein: ASSPFGDEETQY

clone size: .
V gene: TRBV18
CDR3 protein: ASSPPGGSYNEQF

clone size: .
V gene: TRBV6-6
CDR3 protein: ASSGRGLGNTEAF

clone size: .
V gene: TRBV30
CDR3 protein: ALDRGTEAF

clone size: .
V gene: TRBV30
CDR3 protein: AWSSGQLDTGELF

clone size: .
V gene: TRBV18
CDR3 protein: ASSPGGAYTGELF

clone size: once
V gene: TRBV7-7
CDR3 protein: ASSPGQGADTQY

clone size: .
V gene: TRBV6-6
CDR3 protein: ASSYIGSGSGNTIY

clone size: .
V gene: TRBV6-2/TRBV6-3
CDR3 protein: ASSLDGGQGTYEQY

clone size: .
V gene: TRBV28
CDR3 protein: ASSYPRVGLKAF

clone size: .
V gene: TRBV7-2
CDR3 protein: ASSLGHRGYNSPLH

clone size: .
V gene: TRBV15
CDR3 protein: ATSGPGQQNSPLH

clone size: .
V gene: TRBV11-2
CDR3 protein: ASGTAQGETQY

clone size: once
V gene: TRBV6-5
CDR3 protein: ASSRESYSPLH

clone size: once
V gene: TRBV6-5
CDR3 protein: AAWDWTEQF

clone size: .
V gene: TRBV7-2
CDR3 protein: ASSTDRGRGGNTIY

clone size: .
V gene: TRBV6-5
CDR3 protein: ASRKDSLEQY

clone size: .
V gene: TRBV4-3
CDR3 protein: ASSQDRYNEKLF

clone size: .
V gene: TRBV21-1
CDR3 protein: ASSNEDPGLTNEKLF

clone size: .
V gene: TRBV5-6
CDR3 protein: ASSLTGGFEQF

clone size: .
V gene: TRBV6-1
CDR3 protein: ASSELLGSEKLF

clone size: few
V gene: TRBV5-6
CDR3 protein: ASSLPGLADTGELF

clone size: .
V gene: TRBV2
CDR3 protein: ASTASGVGEKLF

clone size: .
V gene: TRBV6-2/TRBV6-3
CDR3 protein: ASSWETTRF

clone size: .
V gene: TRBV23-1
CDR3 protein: ASSQSTGANTEAF

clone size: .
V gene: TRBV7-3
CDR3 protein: ASSLTGVGGELF

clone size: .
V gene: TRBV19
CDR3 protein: ASSRGTGRHEQY

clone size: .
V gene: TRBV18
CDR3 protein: ASSGTSGTDEQF

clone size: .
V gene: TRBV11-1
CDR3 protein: ASSLNHQDTQY

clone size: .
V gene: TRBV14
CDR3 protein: ASSQAGVGNTIY

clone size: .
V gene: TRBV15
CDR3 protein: ATKDRAGSPLH

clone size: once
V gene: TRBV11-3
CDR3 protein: ASSLESGTGGNEQF

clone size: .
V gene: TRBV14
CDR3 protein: ASRQGSGGELF

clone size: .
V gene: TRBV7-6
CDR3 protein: ASSPRQDLALH

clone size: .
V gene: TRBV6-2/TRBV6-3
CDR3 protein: ASSYRGTANYGYT

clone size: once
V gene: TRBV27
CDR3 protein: ASSLKGLAQETQY

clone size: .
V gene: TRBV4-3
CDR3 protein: ASSLGPNTEAF

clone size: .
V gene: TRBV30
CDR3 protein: AWSGFAGGPTDTQY

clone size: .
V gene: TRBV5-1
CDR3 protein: ASSPSQGTGGYEQY

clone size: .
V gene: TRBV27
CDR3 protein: ASSLGVGGRTDTQY

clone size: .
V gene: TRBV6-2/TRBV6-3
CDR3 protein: ASSLPQGAGELF

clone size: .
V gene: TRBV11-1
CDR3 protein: ASSLAPQGLRTDTQY

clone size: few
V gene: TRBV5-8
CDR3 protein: ASSLTQTNTEAF

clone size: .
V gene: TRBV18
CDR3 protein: ASSPDERGGTEAF

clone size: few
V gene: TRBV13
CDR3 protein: ASSLGSGAGNEQF

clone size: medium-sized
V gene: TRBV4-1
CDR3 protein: ASSPNQETQY

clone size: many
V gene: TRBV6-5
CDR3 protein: ASSYSVGGSSYEQY

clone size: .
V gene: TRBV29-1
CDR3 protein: SVGGRDQY